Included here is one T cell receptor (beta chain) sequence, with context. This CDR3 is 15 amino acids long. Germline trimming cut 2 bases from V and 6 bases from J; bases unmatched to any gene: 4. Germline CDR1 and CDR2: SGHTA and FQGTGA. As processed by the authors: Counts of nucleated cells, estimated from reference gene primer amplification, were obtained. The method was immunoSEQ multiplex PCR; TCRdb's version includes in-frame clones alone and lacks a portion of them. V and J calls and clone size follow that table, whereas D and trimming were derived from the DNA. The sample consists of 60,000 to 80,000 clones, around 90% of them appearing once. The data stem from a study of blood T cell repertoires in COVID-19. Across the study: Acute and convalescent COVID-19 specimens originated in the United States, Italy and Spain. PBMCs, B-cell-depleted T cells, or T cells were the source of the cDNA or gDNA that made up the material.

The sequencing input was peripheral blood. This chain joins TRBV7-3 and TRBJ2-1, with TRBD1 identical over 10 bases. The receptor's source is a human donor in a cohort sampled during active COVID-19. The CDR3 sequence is CASSLFGTGANEQFF. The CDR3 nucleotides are TGTGCCAGCAGCTTATTTGGGACAGGGGCCAATGAGCAGTTCTTC.